This T cell receptor (beta chain) was obtained from a study of blood T cell repertoires in COVID-19 (dated by TCRdb to between 2020 and 2021). For the study in its entirety: Samples covering the acute and convalescent phases of COVID-19 were provided by collaborators in the United States, Italy and Spain. The material from the prospective study consisted of cDNA or gDNA derived from T cells, B-cell-depleted T cells, or PBMCs. The dataset comprised deeply sampled blood TCRbeta repertoires from subjects exposed to, actively infected with, or recovered from COVID-19. The repertoires were released in a freely available public database meant as a resource for research on the immune response to SARS-CoV-2. Samples were obtained from the ongoing ImmuneRACE study (first 160 participants) and from 1,254 subjects provided by 6 global collaborators. The sample metadata nearly always contained a de-identified subject ID, COVID-19 status, age in years and sex. Where available, HLA class I and class II types were taken from metadata supplied by the sample provider and were not determined by assay-based typing. Here is what the overall study found, with its caveats: Clinical and demographic metadata were provided uncurated, with the amount varying by source and participant.

The immunoSEQ Assay, a bias-controlled multiplex PCR, was used to amplify TCRbeta CDR3 regions from genomic DNA. Per the original workflow: Nucleated cell counts per sample were estimated from amplification of reference gene primers within the assay. Sequence reads were collapsed and filtered to measure the absolute abundance of every unique TCRbeta CDR3 rearrangement. Productive Simpson clonality was computed per sample as the square root of Simpson's diversity index over productive rearrangements. Entries here come from immuneACCESS through TCRdb and include only in-frame sequences with V and J called. Some clones fail to appear in such tables; in the studies checked, an unresolved V gene covers under half of the shortfall, and the cause of the remainder is unknown. Clone size and the V and J calls come from that table; the DNA yielded D and trimming. In this sample the table shows about 67,000 clones, about nine tenths of which occur a single time. The leading ten clones occupy 3.5% to 5.5% of the sample.

The collaborating institutions used their own protocols to collect whole blood in K2EDTA tubes. For TCRbeta analysis, collaborators shipped samples in one of three forms: frozen whole blood, isolated PBMCs, or DNA extracted from either of those sample types. According to the germline V gene, CDR1 reads MGHRA and CDR2 reads YSYEKL. V is pared back by 0 bases and J by 2 bases, with 8 bases lying between the germline termini. Counted from cysteine to phenylalanine, this CDR3 has 14 amino acids. CDR3 DNA is the only sequence kept; it has 42 bases, read in frame from the first base. A word on this clone: Its antigen target is currently unknown. No base quality information exists; no much larger clone differs at one position.

The receptor chain draws on TRBV4-1 and TRBJ2-7; 6 matching bases give a weak D call of TRBD1. The sequence was collected from a man aged 45-60 years with active COVID-19. The sample taken for sequencing was peripheral blood. The CDR3 here reads CASSQEPGAYEQYF. The DNA sequence is given as TGCGCCAGCAGCCAAGAGCCAGGGGCCTACGAGCAGTACTTC.